These T cell receptor beta chains were read from a single sample in a study of CD4+ T cells in melanoma. Sequencing was performed with immunoSEQ multiplex PCR; in TCRdb, only in-frame clones are kept and a portion is missing. The profile shows roughly 18,000 clones, 83% of them singletons. Sequencing was carried out using cells from a culture (not recorded whether cultured in vitro). The receptors originated from a human donor with melanoma. Both conserved end residues are part of each CDR3. The D gene is left open where the match is weak. Clone size is not always given. Where it is, it says once, few, many or a class for expanded clones.

clone_size cdr3_length j_call d_call v_call cdr3_aa cdr3_nt
once 15 TRBJ2-3 - TRBV27 CASSTGSGFTDTQYF TGTGCCAGCAGTACAGGGTCCGGGTTCACAGATACGCAGTATTTT
- 12 TRBJ2-5 - TRBV23-1 CASSPRRSAQYF TGCGCCAGCAGTCCCAGGCGCAGCGCCCAGTACTTC
- 13 TRBJ2-3 - TRBV15 CATSRDQADTQYF TGTGCCACCAGCAGAGATCAGGCTGATACGCAGTATTTT
- 16 TRBJ1-5 TRBD1 TRBV4-1 CASSQHPGQGNQPQHF TGCGCCAGCAGCCAACATCCGGGACAGGGTAATCAGCCCCAGCATTTT
- 17 TRBJ2-3 TRBD2 TRBV25-1 CASSAPGLAGDTDTQYF TGTGCCAGCAGTGCCCCGGGACTAGCGGGGGACACAGATACGCAGTATTTT
- 16 TRBJ2-5 TRBD1 TRBV5-6 CASSLGGQGFQETQYF TGTGCCAGCAGCTTAGGGGGACAGGGGTTTCAAGAGACCCAGTACTTC
once 15 TRBJ1-1 TRBD1 TRBV5-4 CASSEGQGVNTEAFF TGTGCCAGCAGCGAAGGACAGGGGGTGAACACTGAAGCTTTCTTT
- 15 TRBJ1-5 TRBD1 TRBV6-5 CASSLTGGSNQPQHF TGTGCCAGCAGCCTAACAGGGGGCAGCAATCAGCCCCAGCATTTT
- 16 TRBJ1-3 - TRBV15 CATSRDQGGAGNTIYF TGTGCCACCAGCAGAGATCAAGGGGGGGCTGGAAACACCATATATTTT
- 14 TRBJ2-1 - TRBV2 CASSEEGGGDEQFF TGTGCCAGCAGTGAGGAGGGGGGGGGAGATGAGCAGTTCTTC
- 13 TRBJ2-5 - TRBV19 CASSSHRQETQYF TGTGCCAGTAGTTCTCACAGGCAAGAGACCCAGTACTTC
- 19 TRBJ2-3 - TRBV7-9 CASSLALLKTGPSTDTQYF TGTGCCAGCAGCTTAGCGCTTCTTAAAACAGGGCCTAGCACAGATACGCAGTATTTT
- 15 TRBJ2-7 TRBD1 TRBV10-1 CASSDPGTGGREQYF TGCGCCAGCAGTGATCCTGGGACAGGGGGCCGCGAGCAGTACTTC
- 16 TRBJ1-2 - TRBV5-1 CASSLAPERGTAGYTF TGCGCCAGCAGCTTGGCTCCCGAAAGGGGGACCGCCGGCTACACCTTC
- 14 TRBJ2-7 - TRBV19 CASSPLVRAYEQYF TGTGCCAGTAGTCCCCTAGTGCGGGCCTACGAGCAGTACTTC
- 15 TRBJ1-5 TRBD1 TRBV16 CASSPRKGGYQPQHF TGTGCCAGCAGCCCCCGTAAAGGGGGCTATCAGCCCCAGCATTTT
- 15 TRBJ1-2 TRBD1 TRBV11-2 CASSRGQGVGSGYTF TGTGCCAGCAGTAGAGGACAGGGGGTTGGTAGTGGCTACACCTTC
- 15 TRBJ2-7 TRBD1 TRBV4-2 CASSLVGTGSYEQYF TGTGCCAGCAGCTTGGTCGGGACAGGGTCCTACGAGCAGTACTTC
- 12 TRBJ2-7 - TRBV7-2 CASSLFGLGQYF TGTGCCAGCAGCTTATTCGGGCTGGGGCAGTACTTC
- 13 TRBJ2-5 - TRBV6-5 CASSRGLAETQYF TGTGCCAGCAGTCGGGGGTTAGCCGAGACCCAGTACTTC
- 14 TRBJ2-5 - TRBV9 CASSVRGLEETQYF TGTGCCAGCAGCGTCAGGGGTCTTGAAGAGACCCAGTACTTC
- 12 TRBJ2-1 TRBD2 TRBV27 CASSLRTGGQFF TGTGCCAGCAGCCTTCGCACGGGGGGGCAGTTCTTC
- 13 TRBJ1-1 - TRBV6-6 CASRTQGNTEAFF TGTGCCAGCAGAACTCAGGGGAACACTGAAGCTTTCTTT
- 14 TRBJ2-3 - TRBV30 CAWSVQGPGDTQYF TGTGCCTGGAGTGTTCAGGGTCCCGGAGATACGCAGTATTTT
- 16 TRBJ1-4 - TRBV4-1 CASSQDPTGLMRKLFF TGCGCCAGCAGCCAAGATCCGACAGGTTTGATGAGAAAACTGTTTTTT
- 13 TRBJ1-1 - TRBV4-1 CASSQGTVTEAFF TGCGCCAGCAGCCAAGGGACAGTGACTGAAGCTTTCTTT